The 7 T cell receptor beta chains below come from one sample, sequenced in a study of T cell responses to AZD1222 COVID-19 vaccine. Libraries were prepared by immunoSEQ multiplex PCR; TCRdb keeps only in-frame clonotypes and omits some of them. The sample holds about 140,000 clones; about 89% are singletons and the top ten take 6.5% to 8%. Sequenced here: peripheral blood, sampled 28 days after the second dose of the MenACWY control vaccine. The receptors here all came from an adult who received the MenACWY meningococcal vaccine as a control.

Regarding this clone: The junction does not match germline at one end; this may be a read error. The J gene is TRBJ2-7, the V gene TRBV7-7; the D gene is possibly TRBD2 (5 bases). The germline CDR1 and CDR2 sequences are SSHAT and FNYEAQ (reference sequence). CDR3 length equals 16 residues. The CDR3 DNA is TGTGCTAGCAGCTTAGCGTTGAAGGCCCGCTCCTACGAGCAGTACTTC. Translated: CASSLALKARSYEQYF.

This sequence joins TRBV12-5 and TRBJ1-1; D gene ambiguous. The CDR3 totals 15 residues. V lost 0 bases to trimming and J lost 0 bases, with 8 bases between them. Looked up from germline, CDR1 is LGHNT and CDR2 is FRNRAP. Written as DNA, the CDR3 is TGTGCTAGTGGTTTGGTGACATCTATGAACACTGAAGCTTTCTTT. Protein product: CASGLVTSMNTEAFF. Full variable domain (outside the CDR3, taken from reference TRBV12-5 and TRBJ1-1): DARVTQTPRHKVTEMGQEVTMRCQPILGHNTVFWYRQTMMQGLELLAYFRNRAPLDDSGMPKDRFSAEMPDATLATLKIQPSEPRDSAVYFCASGLVTSMNTEAFFGQGTRLTVV.

The chain uses TRBV2 and TRBJ2-2; D gene ambiguous. V lost 4 bases and J lost 2, with 5 bases in between. This CDR3 has 13 residues. Germline CDR1 and CDR2: SNHLY and FYNNEI. The CDR3 loop is CASSASNTGELFF. The DNA for the CDR3 is TGTGCCAGCAGTGCTAGTAACACCGGGGAGCTGTTTTTT.

The chain uses TRBV5-1 and TRBJ2-5; TRBD1 is a possible D gene (6 bases). The CDR3 sequence is 14 residues long. Germline loops: CDR1 SGHRS, CDR2 YFSETQ. Trimming removed 4 bases from V and 2 bases from J, with 12 bases in between. CDR3 in amino acids: CASSAGQTQETQYF. The CDR3 coding sequence is TGCGCCAGCAGCGCCGGACAGACTCAAGAGACCCAGTACTTC.

The gene calls are TRBV28 and TRBJ1-2, with D possibly TRBD1 on 5 matching bases. CDR3 length: 12 amino acids. Germline values: CDR1 MDHEN, CDR2 SYDVKM. Trimming left V 4 bases short and J 5 bases short, with 8 bases between. The CDR3 DNA sequence: TGTGCCAGCAGTTCCCAGGGTTATGGCTACACCTTC. It yields the protein CASSSQGYGYTF.

J is TRBJ1-4 and V is TRBV19; D gene ambiguous. The CDR3 consists of 13 residues. Germline CDR1 LNHDA, CDR2 SQIVND (reference sequence). V lost 6 bases to trimming and J lost 5 bases, with 10 bases between them. The CDR3 region has the DNA TGTGCCAGTAGGGGCAGACTAAATGAAAAACTGTTTTTT. This codes for CASRGRLNEKLFF.

The chain has TRBV6-5 and TRBJ2-2; 8 nucleotides agree with TRBD1. The junction had 4 bases not matched to a gene; V was cut back by 6 bases and J by 4 bases. The CDR3 is made up of 14 amino acids. The germline V gene encodes CDR1 MNHEY and CDR2 SVGAGI. The CDR3 coding sequence is TGTGCCAGCAGGCAGGGGGCAAGCACCGGGGAGCTGTTTTTT. This translates into CASRQGASTGELFF.